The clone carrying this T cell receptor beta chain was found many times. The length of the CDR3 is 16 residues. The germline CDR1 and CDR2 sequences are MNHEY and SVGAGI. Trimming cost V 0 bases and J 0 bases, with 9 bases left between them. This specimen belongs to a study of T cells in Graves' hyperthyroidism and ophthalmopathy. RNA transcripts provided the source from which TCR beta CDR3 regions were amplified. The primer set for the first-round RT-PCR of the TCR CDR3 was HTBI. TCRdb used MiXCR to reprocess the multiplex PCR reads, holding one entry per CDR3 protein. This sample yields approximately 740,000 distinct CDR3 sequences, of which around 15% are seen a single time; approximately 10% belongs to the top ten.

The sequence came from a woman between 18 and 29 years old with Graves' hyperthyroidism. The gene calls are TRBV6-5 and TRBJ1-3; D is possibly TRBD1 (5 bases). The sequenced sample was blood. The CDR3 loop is CASSYSTRGSGNTIYF. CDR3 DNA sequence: TGTGCCAGCAGTTACTCGACTAGGGGCTCTGGAAACACCATATATTTT.